This T cell receptor (beta chain) came from a study of blood T cells in healthy people across ages. The sample providers were healthy Caucasian people from Russia, aged about 6 to 95. Whenever a sample was processed, at least 7 million PBMCs were isolated. Then a second PCR, running about 6 to 11 cycles, was carried out with a sample-barcoded 5' primer and a J-beta primer mix. TCRdb reprocessed the 5' RACE reads via MiXCR and lists one record per CDR3 protein. The data show over a million distinct CDR3 sequences, 45% seen once. Sequenced input: blood. The sequence was collected from a woman between 55 and 75 years old in good health.

In nucleotides, the CDR3 is TGTGCCAGCAGCCAAGTTAGGGCGGTGAACACTGAAGCTTTCTTT. Translating it yields CASSQVRAVNTEAFF. The rearrangement links TRBV3-1 to TRBJ1-1, with unresolved D. Looked up from germline, CDR1 is LGHDT and CDR2 is YNNKEL (reference sequence). The CDR3 extends over 15 amino acids. Trimming pared 1 base from V and 0 bases from J, leaving 9 bases between.